Listed below are T cell receptor beta chains from one sample, sequenced in a study of post-analysis software for immune sequencing data. TCRdb reprocessed the PCR reads with MiXCR, giving one entry per CDR3 protein. Among roughly 670,000 distinct CDR3 sequences listed, roughly three fifths were seen once. The sequenced sample consisted of blood. The receptor source for this set is a girl aged 2-10 years with multiple sclerosis. The CDR3 runs from the conserved cysteine through the conserved F or W. Each record gives: J gene, D gene, clone size, V gene, CDR3 DNA, CDR3 protein. The D gene is left open where the match is weak. Size values are once, few and many counts, or a class for expanded clones, and some rows have none.

>TRBJ2-1|NA|NA|TRBV5-1
TGCGCCAGCAGGAGAAGTGCGGAGCAGTTCTTC
CASRRSAEQFF
>TRBJ2-7|NA|NA|TRBV29-1
TGCAGCGTTGAGGCCGACTCCTACGAGCAGTACTTC
CSVEADSYEQYF
>TRBJ2-5|NA|NA|TRBV7-2
TGTGCCAGCAGCTTAGTTCCGCTCCAAGAGACCCAGTACTTC
CASSLVPLQETQYF
>TRBJ2-3|NA|NA|TRBV20-1
TGCAGTGCTAGAGACTTCCCTGGCACAGATACGCAGTATTTT
CSARDFPGTDTQYF
>TRBJ2-1|NA|few|TRBV29-1
TGCAGCGTTGAGGATAACTCCTACAATGAGCAGTTCTTC
CSVEDNSYNEQFF
>TRBJ2-3|NA|NA|TRBV10-3
TGTGCCATCAGTGAGTACGAAGATACGCAGTATTTT
CAISEYEDTQYF
>TRBJ1-1|NA|NA|TRBV30
TGTGCCTGGAGTGCCACGGGGAGCACTGAAGCTTTCTTT
CAWSATGSTEAFF
>TRBJ2-3|NA|NA|TRBV6-6
TGTGCCAGCAGTCCTTGGACTGATCCCCGTCCAGATACGCAGTATTTT
CASSPWTDPRPDTQYF
>TRBJ2-3|TRBD2|NA|TRBV10-1
TGCGCCAGCAGAGCTAGCGGGAGAAGTTCGGATACGCAGTATTTT
CASRASGRSSDTQYF
>TRBJ1-2|TRBD1|NA|TRBV7-8
TGTGCCAGCAGCTTAAAGCGGGACAGTAACTATGGCTACACCTTC
CASSLKRDSNYGYTF
>TRBJ2-7|NA|NA|TRBV6-1
TGTGCCAGCAGTGAAATACGACGCGGTTACGAGCAGTACTTC
CASSEIRRGYEQYF
>TRBJ1-2|NA|NA|TRBV20-1
TGCAGTGCTAGAGACAAAACCCTATCTAACTATGGCTACACCTTC
CSARDKTLSNYGYTF
>TRBJ2-3|NA|NA|TRBV21-1
TGTGCCAGCAGCAATACAGGGGATTCGGGTACAGATACGCAGTATTTT
CASSNTGDSGTDTQYF
>TRBJ2-3|TRBD1|once|TRBV10-3
TGTGCCATCATGGGACAGGGCACAGATACGCAGTATTTT
CAIMGQGTDTQYF
>TRBJ2-4|NA|few|TRBV5-1
TGCGCCAGCAGCTTGGACCGGGTTCTTGGCTGGGAGTACTTC
CASSLDRVLGWEYF
>TRBJ2-6|NA|NA|TRBV6-6
TGTGCCAGCAGGGACGCCTCGGCTGGGGCCAACGTCCTGACTTTC
CASRDASAGANVLTF
>TRBJ2-1|NA|few|TRBV29-1
TGCAGCGTTGCCCCCGACAGGAATGAGCAGTTCTTC
CSVAPDRNEQFF
>TRBJ2-3|TRBD1|NA|TRBV9
TGTGCCAGCAGCGTAGCGGGGACAGGGGATTTCACAGATACGCAGTATTTT
CASSVAGTGDFTDTQYF
>TRBJ2-7|NA|NA|TRBV6-2/TRBV6-3
TGTGCCGGCAGTTACGGGGCAGTAAACGAGCAGTACTTC
CAGSYGAVNEQYF
>TRBJ2-7|TRBD1|once|TRBV11-1
TGTGCCAGCAGACTCACAGGGGGGCACGAGCAGTACTTC
CASRLTGGHEQYF
>TRBJ2-3|NA|NA|TRBV4-1
TGCGCCAGCAGCCAGAGCTTTATGGAGAGAACAGATACGCAGTATTTT
CASSQSFMERTDTQYF
>TRBJ2-1|NA|NA|TRBV27
TGTGCCAGCAGTTTATTAGGGGCTGACGATGAGCAGTTCTTC
CASSLLGADDEQFF
>TRBJ2-1|NA|few|TRBV29-1
TGCAGCGTTGAAGTCTTGGGGGTTTACAATGAGCAGTTCTTC
CSVEVLGVYNEQFF
>TRBJ2-6|NA|few|TRBV4-3
TGCGCCAGCAGCCAACAAATCTCTGGGGCCAACGTCCTGACTTTC
CASSQQISGANVLTF
>TRBJ1-1|NA|NA|TRBV3-1
TGTGCCAGCAGCCAAGAGGGGTTTAACACTGAAGCTTTCTTT
CASSQEGFNTEAFF
>TRBJ2-1|TRBD2|NA|TRBV6-1
TGTGCCAGCAGCCTACTAGCGGGAGGGCCTACCTACAATGAGCAGTTCTTC
CASSLLAGGPTYNEQFF
>TRBJ2-1|TRBD1|NA|TRBV29-1
TGCAGCATCCAGGGGGCGCGGGGTAATGAGCAGTTCTTC
CSIQGARGNEQFF
>TRBJ2-1|TRBD2|NA|TRBV27
TGTGCCAGCTATCTAGCGGGAGAGGGATGGAATGAGCAGTTCTTC
CASYLAGEGWNEQFF
>TRBJ2-3|TRBD1|NA|TRBV24-1
TGTGCCACCAGTGATTTCACACAGGGGGCGAATACGCAGTATTTT
CATSDFTQGANTQYF
>TRBJ1-5|NA|NA|TRBV7-9
TGTGCCAGCAGCCCCCAGGCAGAACAGCATTTT
CASSPQAEQHF
>TRBJ1-2|NA|NA|TRBV29-1
TGCAGCGTTGGACCTCAGGGCGACTATGGCTACACCTTC
CSVGPQGDYGYTF
>TRBJ2-7|TRBD1|few|TRBV13
TGTGCCAGCAGTTCTTCCGGGACAGGCGTTTACGAGCAGTACTTC
CASSSSGTGVYEQYF
>TRBJ2-3|TRBD2|NA|TRBV27
TGTGCCAGCAGTTTACTGGGACTAGCGGAGTCCAGCACAGATACGCAGTATTTT
CASSLLGLAESSTDTQYF
>TRBJ2-5|NA|NA|TRBV2
TGTGCCAGCACTGGGACGGCCCAAGAGACCCAGTACTTC
CASTGTAQETQYF
>TRBJ1-1|NA|NA|TRBV20-1
TGCAGTGCTACATTAGGAGGGTCCGCCACTGAAGCTTTCTTT
CSATLGGSATEAFF
>TRBJ2-5|NA|few|TRBV13
TGTGCCAGCAGCTTAGGCAGGGTCCCCCGCACCCAGTACTTC
CASSLGRVPRTQYF
>TRBJ1-1|TRBD1|NA|TRBV4-1
TGCGCCAGCAGCTACCGGGCCAGGGGGGGAACTGAAGCTTTCTTT
CASSYRARGGTEAFF
>TRBJ2-2|TRBD2|NA|TRBV29-1
TGCAGCTTTACGTCGGCGGGGGCCGGGGAGCTGTTTTTT
CSFTSAGAGELFF
>TRBJ2-5|NA|NA|TRBV7-6
TGTGCCAGCAGCTTTGGAGAAGGAGGCTCGAGAAAGACCCAGTACTTC
CASSFGEGGSRKTQYF
>TRBJ1-1|NA|NA|TRBV7-2
TGTGCCAGCAGTCGGAACCAACGGGCTTCTGAAGCTTTCTTT
CASSRNQRASEAFF
>TRBJ2-7|NA|NA|TRBV7-2
TGTGCCAGCAGCTTAGCGAATGAGAACGAGCAGTACTTC
CASSLANENEQYF
>TRBJ1-1|NA|NA|TRBV7-8
TGTGCCAGCAGCTTAGATAGGACGGGGGGGAGGACTGAAGCTTTCTTT
CASSLDRTGGRTEAFF
>TRBJ2-3|NA|NA|TRBV18
TGTGCCAGCTCACGGGTCGCTAGCACAGATACGCAGTATTTT
CASSRVASTDTQYF
>TRBJ2-6|NA|NA|TRBV6-2/TRBV6-3
TGTGCCAGCAGCACCACTTGGTACCCCGACTCTGGGGCCAACGTCCTGACTTTC
CASSTTWYPDSGANVLTF
>TRBJ2-7|NA|NA|TRBV6-6
TGTGCCAGCAGTTACTCTCGGACAGCCCCCTCCGAGCAGTACTTC
CASSYSRTAPSEQYF
>TRBJ2-1|NA|NA|TRBV11-2
TGTGCCAGCAGCTTAGAGGTAGGGGCAGGGGGGGCCAATGAGCAGTTCTTC
CASSLEVGAGGANEQFF
>TRBJ2-1|NA|NA|TRBV10-3
TGTGCCATCAGCTCCATGGGCCCCAACAATGAGCAGTTCTTC
CAISSMGPNNEQFF
>TRBJ2-7|TRBD1|NA|TRBV29-1
TGCAGCGTCCTTGGGTCCACGGACAGGGCAGCGTACGAGCAGTACTTC
CSVLGSTDRAAYEQYF
>TRBJ2-7|TRBD1|NA|TRBV6-5
TGTGCCAGCAGTCCGGGACAGGGTACCCACGAGCAGTACTTC
CASSPGQGTHEQYF
>TRBJ2-1|NA|NA|TRBV6-5
TGTGCCAGCAGTTACTTGGCCGGGACTTCTTCCTACAATGAGCAGTTCTTC
CASSYLAGTSSYNEQFF
>TRBJ2-4|TRBD1|NA|TRBV12-3/TRBV12-4
TGTGCCAGCAGTTGGGGACAGGTCAAAAACATTCAGTACTTC
CASSWGQVKNIQYF
>TRBJ2-7|NA|once|TRBV20-1
TGCAGTGTTTCCAGGGCGCCCACCTACGAGCAGTACTTC
CSVSRAPTYEQYF
>TRBJ2-7|NA|NA|TRBV6-6
TGTGCCAGCAGCCTGGGCGGGCAGTCCTCCTACGAGCAGTACTTC
CASSLGGQSSYEQYF
>TRBJ2-3|NA|NA|TRBV29-1
TGCAGCGTTGTTGGGGCCAGGGGCAGCACAGATACGCAGTATTTT
CSVVGARGSTDTQYF
>TRBJ2-5|NA|NA|TRBV15
TGTGCCACCAGCATCCGGCTGATCCAAGAGACCCAGTACTTC
CATSIRLIQETQYF
>TRBJ1-2|NA|NA|TRBV12-3/TRBV12-4
TGTGCCAGCAGTTTCCCAAAAGGGGATTCCTATGGCTACACCTTC
CASSFPKGDSYGYTF
>TRBJ1-5|NA|NA|TRBV9
TGTGCCAGCAGCCCCTCCCCAGATGGCCAGCCCCAGCATTTT
CASSPSPDGQPQHF